Below are 7 T cell receptor beta chains sequenced from a single sample in a study of early T cells in non-severe SARS-CoV-2 infection. One entry per CDR3 protein results from TCRdb running MiXCR on the 5' RACE reads. The repertoire holds 50,000 to 65,000 distinct CDR3 sequences, around 8.4% seen once, with around 4.2% in the top ten. The material sequenced was whole blood. The origin of the receptors is an adult who was a healthcare worker with PCR-confirmed SARS-CoV-2 infection or an uninfected control (not recorded which).

This clonotype was observed at least ten times. This chain links TRBV3-1 with TRBJ1-6; 7 bases fit TRBD1. This CDR3 is built from 17 residues. Trimming took 5 bases from V and 3 from J; bases not matched to a gene: 10. From germline, CDR1 is LGHDT and CDR2 YNNKEL (reference sequence). CDR3 nucleotides: TGTGCCAGCAGCGACCCACTAAGGGGGCTCTATAATTCACCCCTCCACTTT. This gives the protein CASSDPLRGLYNSPLHF.

Concerning this clonotype itself: Sequence at one end of the junction differs from germline and may be a read error. The rearrangement links TRBV5-6 to TRBJ1-2; 9 bases agree with TRBD1. This CDR3 comprises 16 residues. CDR1 is SGHDT, CDR2 YYEEEE, per germline. The CDR3 nucleotides are TGTGCCAGCAGTACCGGGACAGGGTCTTTCAGCTATGACTACACCTTC. Its translation: CASSTGTGSFSYDYTF.

This clonotype was seen repeatedly, ten times or more. The chain joins TRBV11-3 to TRBJ2-7; D is unresolved. With 2 bases removed from V and 5 bases from J, the gap between germline ends came to 10 bases. CDR1 SGHNT and CDR2 YENEEA come from the germline V gene. The CDR3 totals 13 residues. DNA of the CDR3: TGTGCCAGCAGCTTAACCGGAAGACACGAGCAGTACTTC. Its translation is CASSLTGRHEQYF.

By frequency in the sample, this clonotype is medium-sized. The chain joins TRBV6-6 to TRBJ2-2; D gene unclear. Looked up from germline, CDR1 is MNHNY and CDR2 is SVGAGI (reference sequence). The CDR3 totals 14 residues. The V end was cut by 7 bases, the J end by 5 bases, with 14 bases between. The CDR3 reads CASTQGGGTGELFF. The DNA for the CDR3 is TGTGCCAGCACCCAAGGCGGTGGAACCGGGGAGCTGTTTTTT.

This clonotype was counted only a few times. The V call is TRBV6-2 or TRBV6-3, the J call TRBJ2-3; 7 bases fit TRBD2. V shed 0 bases, J shed 5 bases, and the junction held 11 bases outside the gene matches. CDR3 length: 17 residues. Germline V CDR1 and CDR2: MNHEY, SVGEGT. The CDR3 DNA reads as TGTGCCAGCAGTTACTCGGGCCGGGAGGTGATGTTAGATACGCAGTATTTT. Encoded protein: CASSYSGREVMLDTQYF.

Details on this clonotype: A much larger clone differs from this one at a single base, so this may be a read error. The V and J genes are TRBV20-1 and TRBJ2-7; TRBD2 matches 7 bases. The CDR3 runs to 13 residues. CDR1 and CDR2 from the germline V gene are DFQATT and SNEGSKA (reference sequence). J gave up 4 bases and V 1 base, and 4 bases lay outside the gene matches. CDR3 region: CSARAGGSYEQYF. DNA for the CDR3: TGCAGTGCTAGAGCGGGAGGTTCTTACGAGCAGTACTTC.

This clonotype was counted many times. V gene TRBV12-3 or TRBV12-4 combines with J gene TRBJ2-3, with 7 nucleotides matching TRBD1. V lost 6 bases and J lost 2; bases outside the gene matches: 5. The CDR3 loop spans 14 amino acids. DNA for the CDR3: TGTGCCAGCAGGCGACAGGGAGTCACAGATACGCAGTATTTT. This encodes CASRRQGVTDTQYF.